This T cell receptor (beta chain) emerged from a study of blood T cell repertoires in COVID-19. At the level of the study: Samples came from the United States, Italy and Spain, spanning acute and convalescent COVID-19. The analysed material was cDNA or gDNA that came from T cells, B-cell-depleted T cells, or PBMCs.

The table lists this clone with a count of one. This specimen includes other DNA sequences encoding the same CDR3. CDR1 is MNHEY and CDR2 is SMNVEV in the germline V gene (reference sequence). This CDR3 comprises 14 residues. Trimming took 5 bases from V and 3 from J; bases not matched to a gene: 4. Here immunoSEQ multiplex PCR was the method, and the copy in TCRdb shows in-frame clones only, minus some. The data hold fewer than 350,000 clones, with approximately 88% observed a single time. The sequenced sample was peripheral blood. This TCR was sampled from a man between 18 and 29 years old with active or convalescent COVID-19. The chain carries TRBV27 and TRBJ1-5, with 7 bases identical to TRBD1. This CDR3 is CASSPGQSNQPQHF. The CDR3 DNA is TGTGCCAGCAGTCCGGGACAGTCCAATCAGCCCCAGCATTTT.